This T cell receptor beta chain was sequenced for a study of blood T cell repertoires in COVID-19. Original handling: Reference gene primer amplification yielded estimated nucleated cell counts. Some clones are missing from TCRdb's copy, which holds only in-frame ones; the method was immunoSEQ multiplex PCR. V, J and clone size reflect that table, while D and trimming were determined from the DNA. The sample has around 310,000 clones; about nine tenths are singletons. Germline CDR1 MNHEY, CDR2 SMNVEV (reference sequence). Trimming removed 4 bases at V and 0 bases at J, with 7 bases between. This CDR3 spans 13 amino acids.

The V call is TRBV27, the J call TRBJ2-7; D gene unclear. The sequenced sample consisted of PBMCs or T cells enriched from blood (not recorded which). The sequence derives from a middle-aged woman who had recovered from COVID-19. The CDR3, as DNA: TGTGCCAGCAGTTGGAGCAGCTCCTACGAGCAGTACTTC. Its translation: CASSWSSSYEQYF.